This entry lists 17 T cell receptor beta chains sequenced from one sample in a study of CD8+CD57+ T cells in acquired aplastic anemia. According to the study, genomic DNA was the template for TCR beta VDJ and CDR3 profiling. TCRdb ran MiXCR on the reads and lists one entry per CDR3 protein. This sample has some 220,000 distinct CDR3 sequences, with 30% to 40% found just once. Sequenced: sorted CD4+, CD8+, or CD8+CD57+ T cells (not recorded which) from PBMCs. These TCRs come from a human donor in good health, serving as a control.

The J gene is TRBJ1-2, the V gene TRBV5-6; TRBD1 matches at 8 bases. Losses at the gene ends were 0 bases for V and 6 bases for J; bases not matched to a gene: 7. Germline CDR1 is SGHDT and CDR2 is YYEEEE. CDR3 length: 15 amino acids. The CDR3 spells CASSLADRGRNGYTF. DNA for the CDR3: TGTGCCAGCAGCTTGGCTGACAGGGGACGGAATGGCTACACCTTC.

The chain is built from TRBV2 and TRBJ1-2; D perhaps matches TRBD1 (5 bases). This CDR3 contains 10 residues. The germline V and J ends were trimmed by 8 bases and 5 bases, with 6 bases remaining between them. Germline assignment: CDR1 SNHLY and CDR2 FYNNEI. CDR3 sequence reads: CASGGYGYTF. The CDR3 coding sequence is TGTGCCAGCGGGGGATATGGCTACACCTTC. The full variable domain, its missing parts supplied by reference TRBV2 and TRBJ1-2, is EPEVTQTPSHQVTQMGQEVILRCVPISNHLYFYWYRQILGQKVEFLVSFYNNEISEKSEIFDDQFSVERPDGSNFTLKIRSTKLEDSAMYFCASGGYGYTFGSGTRLTVV.

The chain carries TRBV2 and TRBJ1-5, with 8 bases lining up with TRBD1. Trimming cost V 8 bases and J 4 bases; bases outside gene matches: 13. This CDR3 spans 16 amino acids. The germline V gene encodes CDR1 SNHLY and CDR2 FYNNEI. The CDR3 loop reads CASGQGQAFLNQPQHF. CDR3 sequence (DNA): TGTGCCAGCGGCCAGGGACAGGCCTTCCTTAATCAGCCCCAGCATTTT. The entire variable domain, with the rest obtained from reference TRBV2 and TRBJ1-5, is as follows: EPEVTQTPSHQVTQMGQEVILRCVPISNHLYFYWYRQILGQKVEFLVSFYNNEISEKSEIFDDQFSVERPDGSNFTLKIRSTKLEDSAMYFCASGQGQAFLNQPQHFGDGTRLSIL.

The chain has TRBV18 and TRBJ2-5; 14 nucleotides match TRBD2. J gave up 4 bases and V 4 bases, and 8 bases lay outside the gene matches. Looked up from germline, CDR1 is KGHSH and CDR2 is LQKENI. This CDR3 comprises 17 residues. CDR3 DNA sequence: TGTGCCAGCTCACACGGGACTAGCGGGAGCGGGATAGAGACCCAGTACTTC. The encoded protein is CASSHGTSGSGIETQYF.

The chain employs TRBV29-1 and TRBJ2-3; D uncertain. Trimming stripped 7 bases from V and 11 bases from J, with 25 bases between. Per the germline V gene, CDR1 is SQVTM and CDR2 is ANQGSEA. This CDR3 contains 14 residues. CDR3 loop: CSARVQDRYNEQYF. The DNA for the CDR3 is TGCAGCGCCCGGGTCCAGGACCGATACAATGAGCAGTATTTT.

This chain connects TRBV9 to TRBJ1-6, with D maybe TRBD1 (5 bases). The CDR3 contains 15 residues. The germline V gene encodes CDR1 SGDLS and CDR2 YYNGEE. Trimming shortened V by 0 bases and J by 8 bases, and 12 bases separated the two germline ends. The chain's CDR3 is CASSVAGTTDSPLHF. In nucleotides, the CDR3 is TGTGCCAGCAGCGTAGCCGGGACGACGGATTCACCCCTCCACTTT.

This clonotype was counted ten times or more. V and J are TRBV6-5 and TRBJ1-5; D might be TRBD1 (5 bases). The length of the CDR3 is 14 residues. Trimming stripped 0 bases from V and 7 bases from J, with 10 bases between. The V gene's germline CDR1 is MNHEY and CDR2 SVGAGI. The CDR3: CASSYSQGRQPQHF. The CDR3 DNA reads TGTGCCAGCAGTTACTCGCAGGGCAGGCAGCCCCAGCATTTT.

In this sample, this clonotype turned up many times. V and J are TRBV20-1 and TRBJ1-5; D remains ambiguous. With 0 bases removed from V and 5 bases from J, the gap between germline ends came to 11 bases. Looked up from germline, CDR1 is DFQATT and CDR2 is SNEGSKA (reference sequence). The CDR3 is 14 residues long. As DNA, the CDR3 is TGCAGTGCTAGAGAACACGGTACCTATCAGCCCCAGCATTTT. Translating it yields CSAREHGTYQPQHF.

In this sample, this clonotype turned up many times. Here the CDR3 DNA reads TGTGCCACCAGTGACCCCCGAGGGGCTAGCGGGAACAATGAGCAGTTCTTC. Translation gives CATSDPRGASGNNEQFF. The J gene is TRBJ2-1, the V gene TRBV24-1, with 9 bases lining up with TRBD2. With 4 bases clipped from V and 5 bases from J, the junction kept 11 bases outside the gene matches. This CDR3 spans 17 amino acids. The germline gives CDR1 KGHDR, CDR2 SFDVKD.

This CDR3 reads CATAASGADTQYF. Here the CDR3 DNA reads TGTGCCACCGCGGCTAGCGGGGCAGATACGCAGTATTTT. The chain is built from TRBV24-1 and TRBJ2-3, with 9 bases fitting TRBD2. Losses at the gene ends were 9 bases for V and 4 bases for J; bases not matched to a gene: 4. This CDR3 is built from 13 residues. Germline V gives CDR1 KGHDR, CDR2 SFDVKD.

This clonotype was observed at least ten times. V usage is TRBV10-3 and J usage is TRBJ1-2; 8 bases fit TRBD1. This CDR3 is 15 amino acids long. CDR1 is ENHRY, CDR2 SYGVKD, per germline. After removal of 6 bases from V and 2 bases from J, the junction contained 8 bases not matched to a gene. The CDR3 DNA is TGTGCCATCAGAGGCGGGACAGGACGGAACTATGGCTACACCTTC. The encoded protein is CAIRGGTGRNYGYTF.

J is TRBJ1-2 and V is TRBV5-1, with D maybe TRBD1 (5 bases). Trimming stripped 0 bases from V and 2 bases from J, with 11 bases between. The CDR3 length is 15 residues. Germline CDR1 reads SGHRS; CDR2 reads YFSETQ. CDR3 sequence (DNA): TGCGCCAGCAGCTTGGGGGCAGGGCCCAACTATGGCTACACCTTC. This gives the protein CASSLGAGPNYGYTF.

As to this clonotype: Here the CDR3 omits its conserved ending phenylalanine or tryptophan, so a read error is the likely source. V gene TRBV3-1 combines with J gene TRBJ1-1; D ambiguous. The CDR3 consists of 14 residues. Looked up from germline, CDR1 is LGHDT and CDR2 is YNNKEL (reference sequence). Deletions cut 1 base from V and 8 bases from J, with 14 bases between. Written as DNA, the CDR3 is TGTGCCAGCAGCCAAGGTTCAGGCCAACGAGAAGCTTTCCTT. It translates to CASSQGSGQREAFL.

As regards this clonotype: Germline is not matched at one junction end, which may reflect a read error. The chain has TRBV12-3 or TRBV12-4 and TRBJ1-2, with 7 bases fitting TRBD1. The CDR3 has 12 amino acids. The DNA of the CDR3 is TGTGCCAGCAGTCTACAGGGGTTTGGCTACATCTTC. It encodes CASSLQGFGYIF.

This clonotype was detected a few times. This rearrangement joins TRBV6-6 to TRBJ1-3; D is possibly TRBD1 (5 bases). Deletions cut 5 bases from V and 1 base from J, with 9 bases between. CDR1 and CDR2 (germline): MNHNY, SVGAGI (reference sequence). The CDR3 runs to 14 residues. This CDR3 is CASSVQVSGNTIYF. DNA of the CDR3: TGTGCCAGCAGTGTACAGGTTTCTGGAAACACCATATATTTT.

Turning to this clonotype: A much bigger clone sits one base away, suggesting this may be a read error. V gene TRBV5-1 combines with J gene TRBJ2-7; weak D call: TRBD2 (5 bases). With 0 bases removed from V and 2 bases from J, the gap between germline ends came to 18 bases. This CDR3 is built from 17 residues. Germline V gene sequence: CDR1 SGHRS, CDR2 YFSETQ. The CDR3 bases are TGCGCCAGCAGCTTGGTCACGCTAGCCGAGCCGACCTACGAGCAGTACTTC. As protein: CASSLVTLAEPTYEQYF. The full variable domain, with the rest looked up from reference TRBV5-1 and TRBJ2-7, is KAGVTQTPRYLIKTRGQQVTLSCSPISGHRSVSWYQQTPGQGLQFLFEYFSETQRNKGNFPGRFSGRQFSNSRSEMNVSTLELGDSALYLCASSLVTLAEPTYEQYFGPGTRLTVT.

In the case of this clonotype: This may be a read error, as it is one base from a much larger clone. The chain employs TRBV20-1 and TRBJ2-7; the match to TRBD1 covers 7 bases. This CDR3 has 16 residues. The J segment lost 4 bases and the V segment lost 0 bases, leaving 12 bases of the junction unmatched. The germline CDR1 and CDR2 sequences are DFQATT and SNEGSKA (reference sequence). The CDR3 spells CSARDKGAVGPYEQYF. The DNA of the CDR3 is TGCAGTGCTAGAGATAAGGGGGCAGTAGGCCCATACGAGCAGTACTTC.